These T cell receptor beta chains were read from a single sample in a study of a mutant IDH1 vaccine in newly diagnosed glioma. No antigen has been identified for these receptors. Profiled with immunoSEQ multiplex PCR; TCRdb holds only in-frame clones, not every one. The data contain about 54,000 clones, approximately 81% of them singletons. This material consisted of PBMCs, taken from a glioma patient whose treatment included an IDH1 peptide vaccine. The receptors originated from a young man with glioma. CDR3s include the opening cysteine and the closing phenylalanine or tryptophan. D genes are given only for firm matches. Size is stated for part of the rows, as once, few or many counts, or as a class when the clone is expanded.

14 | . | TRBJ1-5 | TRBV19 | . | TGTGCCAGTAGTTCCGGGGGTGGCAATCAGCCCCAGCATTTT | CASSSGGGNQPQHF
16 | few | TRBJ2-3 | TRBV15 | TRBD2 | TGTGCCACCAGCAGAGATAGAAGCGGGGGGCCAGATACGCAGTATTTT | CATSRDRSGGPDTQYF
14 | few | TRBJ1-5 | TRBV4-1 | . | TGCGCCAGCAGCCAAGACAGGGACAATCAGCCCCAGCATTTT | CASSQDRDNQPQHF
14 | . | TRBJ1-1 | TRBV5-1 | . | TGCGCCAGCAGACTACAGGGAGGCCTGGCTGAAGCTTTCTTT | CASRLQGGLAEAFF
16 | once | TRBJ2-3 | TRBV18 | TRBD1 | TGTGCCAGCTCAATCAGGACAGGCGGCGGCACAGATACGCAGTATTTT | CASSIRTGGGTDTQYF
17 | . | TRBJ2-2 | TRBV28 | TRBD1 | TGTGCCAGCAGTATGGGGACAGTAGATATGAACACCGGGGAGCTGTTTTTT | CASSMGTVDMNTGELFF
11 | once | TRBJ1-2 | TRBV29-1 | . | TGCAGCGTTGAAGGCAACTATGGCTACACCTTC | CSVEGNYGYTF
14 | . | TRBJ2-7 | TRBV5-1 | . | TGCGCCAGCGGCTTGGGAAAGTTAGGTGTCGAGCAGTACTTC | CASGLGKLGVEQYF
16 | few | TRBJ1-1 | TRBV9 | TRBD1 | TGTGCCAGCAGCCTCCGACAGGGGGCGATGAACACTGAAGCTTTCTTT | CASSLRQGAMNTEAFF
17 | . | TRBJ2-3 | TRBV29-1 | TRBD1 | TGCAGCGTTGAAGGAGTAATGAGACAGGGACGCACAGATACGCAGTATTTT | CSVEGVMRQGRTDTQYF
14 | . | TRBJ2-5 | TRBV11-2 | . | TGTGCCAGCAGCAAGGGACGTTTACAAGAGACCCAGTACTTC | CASSKGRLQETQYF
17 | . | TRBJ1-4 | TRBV5-4 | TRBD1 | TGTGCCAGCAGTTCCAAGGGACATCAGGGGGTAAACGAAAAACTGTTTTTT | CASSSKGHQGVNEKLFF
18 | . | TRBJ1-1 | TRBV7-2 | TRBD1 | TGTGCCAGCAGCTTAGAGTCACAGGGGGTCTTGTTTAACACTGAAGCTTTCTTT | CASSLESQGVLFNTEAFF
17 | once | TRBJ2-1 | TRBV7-6 | TRBD2 | TGTGCCAGCAGCTCAGGGACTAGCGGGGACACCTACAATGAGCAGTTCTTC | CASSSGTSGDTYNEQFF
13 | once | TRBJ1-2 | TRBV5-1 | . | TGCGCCAGCAGCTCAGGAATTCAGGCTGGCTACACCTTC | CASSSGIQAGYTF
14 | . | TRBJ2-2 | TRBV7-6 | . | TGTGCCAGCAGCCCCCAATATGGGACCGGGGAGCTGTTTTTT | CASSPQYGTGELFF
16 | . | TRBJ2-7 | TRBV6-5 | TRBD1 | TGTGCCAGCAGTTACTCGGACAGGGGGCCGACCTACGAGCAGTACTTC | CASSYSDRGPTYEQYF
14 | . | TRBJ2-7 | TRBV11-2 | . | TGTGCCAGCAGCTTAGATATGCAGCTCTACGAGCAGTACTTC | CASSLDMQLYEQYF
15 | once | TRBJ2-6 | TRBV5-4 | . | TGTGCCAGCAGCTTGGTGCGCTCTGGGGCCAACGTCCTGACTTTC | CASSLVRSGANVLTF
15 | . | TRBJ2-1 | TRBV19 | . | TGTGCCAGTAGTGCCACTGGCGGGGCCTACAATGAGCAGTTCTTC | CASSATGGAYNEQFF
14 | . | TRBJ1-1 | TRBV29-1 | . | TGCAGCGTTTCCCCGGGGGAGGGTCGGACTGAAGCTTTCTTT | CSVSPGEGRTEAFF
14 | . | TRBJ2-2 | TRBV7-9 | TRBD1 | TGTGCCAGCAGCTGGGACAGGGACTGGGGGGAGCTGTTTTTT | CASSWDRDWGELFF
14 | . | TRBJ2-5 | TRBV29-1 | TRBD2 | TGCAGCGTTGCCCCGGGGGGAGATGCAGAGACCCAGTACTTC | CSVAPGGDAETQYF
14 | . | TRBJ1-1 | TRBV6-1 | . | TGTGCCAGCAGACTCGCCGGCGGGTACACTGAAGCTTTCTTT | CASRLAGGYTEAFF
14 | . | TRBJ1-1 | TRBV10-1 | TRBD1 | TGCGCCAGCAACCCGACAGGGCGAGACACTGAAGCTTTCTTT | CASNPTGRDTEAFF
16 | few | TRBJ1-1 | TRBV4-1 | . | TGCGCCAGCAGCCAGATTGGACCGCCCCTGAACACTGAAGCTTTCTTT | CASSQIGPPLNTEAFF
14 | . | TRBJ2-7 | TRBV5-1 | TRBD1 | TGCGCCAGCAGCTTATCCGGGACAGCCTACGAGCAGTACTTC | CASSLSGTAYEQYF
19 | . | TRBJ1-6 | TRBV11-3 | . | TGTGCCAGCAGCTTAAGGGCTCCCTGGTATCCGATCTATAATTCACCCCTCCACTTT | CASSLRAPWYPIYNSPLHF
14 | . | TRBJ2-2 | TRBV2 | TRBD1 | TGTGCCAGCAGTGAGGACAGGGCCACCGGGGAGCTGTTTTTT | CASSEDRATGELFF
13 | . | TRBJ1-1 | TRBV7-9 | . | TGTGCCAGCAGGCCAAGTCGAATGGATGAAGCTTTCTTT | CASRPSRMDEAFF
14 | . | TRBJ1-2 | TRBV7-6 | TRBD1 | TGTGCCAGCAGCTTAGGGACAGGGGTTTATGGCTACACCTTC | CASSLGTGVYGYTF
14 | . | TRBJ2-7 | TRBV5-1 | TRBD1 | TGCGCCAGCAGCTTAACCGGGACAGGATATGAGCAGTACTTC | CASSLTGTGYEQYF
19 | . | TRBJ2-2 | TRBV4-1 | TRBD2 | TGCGCCAGCAGCCAAGATGGGGGACTAGCGGGCCCCCTGTCCGGGGAGCTGTTTTTT | CASSQDGGLAGPLSGELFF
14 | . | TRBJ2-7 | TRBV2 | . | TGTGCCAGCCAGGGGGGGCGATCTCAATACGAGCAGTACTTC | CASQGGRSQYEQYF
16 | . | TRBJ2-1 | TRBV13 | . | TGTGCCAGCAGCCCCCTAAGGGAGAGCTCCTACAATGAGCAGTTCTTC | CASSPLRESSYNEQFF
17 | . | TRBJ2-7 | TRBV5-4 | . | TGTGCCAGCAGCTTGGTGCCCCGCGTCCGGGGGCACTACGAGCAGTACTTC | CASSLVPRVRGHYEQYF
12 | . | TRBJ1-2 | TRBV5-5 | . | TGTGCCAGCAGCGTCCGGGGCAGTGGCTACACCTTC | CASSVRGSGYTF
13 | . | TRBJ1-3 | TRBV7-9 | . | TGTGCCAGCAGCTTAGCGCTAGGAAACACCATATATTTT | CASSLALGNTIYF
17 | . | TRBJ2-1 | TRBV5-1 | . | TGCGCCAGCAGCCCCCTCGATTCAGGTTACTCCTACAATGAGCAGTTCTTC | CASSPLDSGYSYNEQFF
15 | . | TRBJ2-2 | TRBV6-6 | . | TGTGCCAGCAGTCGCGGACAGACATTCACCGGGGAGCTGTTTTTT | CASSRGQTFTGELFF
14 | . | TRBJ1-2 | TRBV6-1 | TRBD1 | TGTGCCAGCAGTGATGTTTTAGGGGGCGGGGGCTACACCTTC | CASSDVLGGGGYTF
15 | . | TRBJ2-5 | TRBV27 | TRBD1 | TGTGCCAGCAAGGAAGAGACAGGGGGCCAAGAGACCCAGTACTTC | CASKEETGGQETQYF
17 | . | TRBJ1-4 | TRBV5-5 | TRBD1 | TGTGCCAGCAGCCCCAGGGACAGGGGGGATGGTAATGAAAAACTGTTTTTT | CASSPRDRGDGNEKLFF
14 | once | TRBJ2-7 | TRBV7-9 | TRBD2 | TGTGCCAGCAGCCCAAAAGCGGGGGACTACGAGCAGTACTTC | CASSPKAGDYEQYF
14 | . | TRBJ2-1 | TRBV11-3 | TRBD2 | TGTGCCAGCAGCTTGACTAGCGGGGGCAATGAGCAGTTCTTC | CASSLTSGGNEQFF
14 | . | TRBJ2-7 | TRBV18 | . | TGTGCCAGCTCAACGGACCTTACAGGGAACGAGCAGTACTTC | CASSTDLTGNEQYF
14 | . | TRBJ1-2 | TRBV6-5 | . | TGTGCCAGCAGTTTAGTTGGACAGTCCTATGGCTACACCTTC | CASSLVGQSYGYTF